This paragraph reports one T cell receptor beta chain. As processed by the authors: Amplification of reference gene primers provided the estimated nucleated cell counts. Clones were sequenced by immunoSEQ multiplex PCR, and TCRdb holds only the in-frame ones, with some missing. D and trimming were read from the DNA, whereas the V and J calls and clone size are those reported in that table. Here the sample spans 350,000 to 450,000 clones, around 84% being singletons. This specimen comes from a study of blood T cell repertoires in COVID-19. CDR1 is MGHRA and CDR2 is YSYEKL in the germline V gene. With 0 bases clipped from V and 8 bases from J, the junction kept 1 base outside the gene matches. The CDR3 consists of 14 residues.

The receptor was derived from a woman under 30 with acute or convalescent COVID-19. The source material was peripheral blood. The chain combines TRBV4-1 with TRBJ1-1; 12 bases match TRBD1. CDR3 nucleotide sequence: TGCGCCAGCAGCCAAGAGGGACAGGGGGCAGAAGCTTTCTTT. It is translated as CASSQEGQGAEAFF.